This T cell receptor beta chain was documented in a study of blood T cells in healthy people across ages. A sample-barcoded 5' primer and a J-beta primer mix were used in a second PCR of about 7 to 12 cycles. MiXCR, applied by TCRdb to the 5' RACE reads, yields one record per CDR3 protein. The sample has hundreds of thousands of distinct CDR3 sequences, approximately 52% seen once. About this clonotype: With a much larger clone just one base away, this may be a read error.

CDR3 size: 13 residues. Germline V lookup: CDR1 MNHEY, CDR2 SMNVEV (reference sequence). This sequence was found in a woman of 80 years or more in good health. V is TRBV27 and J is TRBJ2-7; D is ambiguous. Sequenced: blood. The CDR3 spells CASGPLSSYEQCF. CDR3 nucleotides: TGTGCCAGCGGCCCCCTGAGCTCCTACGAGCAGTGCTTC.